These 5 T cell receptor beta chains originate from one sample sequenced in a study of blood T cells in healthy people across ages. A second PCR of 7 to 11 cycles used a sample-barcoded 5' primer and a J-beta primer mix. In TCRdb, the 5' RACE reads were re-called with MiXCR into one record per CDR3 protein. The table shows approximately 830,000 distinct CDR3 sequences, with 60% to 80% occurring only once. Sequencing was performed on blood. These receptors all come from a man aged 25 to 40 in good health.

This chain joins TRBV9 and TRBJ2-3; D is possibly TRBD2 (5 bases). V was shortened by 1 base and J by 3 bases, with 9 bases between the two germline ends. There are 14 residues in the CDR3. Germline V CDR1 and CDR2: SGDLS, YYNGEE. CDR3 loop: CASSVRGITDTQYF. The CDR3, as DNA: TGTGCCAGCAGCGTACGGGGAATTACAGATACGCAGTATTTT.

A few counts support this clonotype. The chain's CDR3 is CASSQDTQRPPYGYTF. CDR3 coding DNA: TGCGCCAGCAGCCAAGACACCCAGCGGCCCCCCTATGGCTACACCTTC. The chain couples TRBV4-3 to TRBJ1-2; no definite D call. CDR1 and CDR2 from the germline V gene are LGHNA and YSLEER. The CDR3 extends over 16 amino acids. Trimming took off 0 bases at V and 4 bases at J, with 15 bases between the two ends.

Written as DNA, the CDR3 is TGTGCCAGCAGCTTCCCTGTTGACAGGGGAGAAGAGACCCAGTACTTC. Amino acid sequence: CASSFPVDRGEETQYF. This chain connects TRBV7-2 to TRBJ2-7; 8 bases fit TRBD1. The tail of the sequence fits TRBJ2-5 better, so the J call may be wrong. The CDR3 has 16 amino acids. In germline, CDR1 is SGHTA, CDR2 FQGNSA.

The chain joins TRBV4-2 to TRBJ2-6, with D hard to call. The CDR3 extends over 16 amino acids. In germline, CDR1 is LGHNA, CDR2 YNFKEQ. V dropped 4 bases and J dropped 4 bases, with 14 bases sitting between them. CDR3 region: CASSLESSLGANVLTF. The CDR3 DNA reads TGTGCCAGCAGCCTTGAAAGTTCGCTCGGGGCCAACGTCCTGACTTTC.

The chain couples TRBV9 to TRBJ2-3; D may correspond to TRBD1 or TRBD2 (5 bases each). V lost 0 bases, J lost 1 base, and 12 bases lay in between. The CDR3 totals 16 residues. Per germline, CDR1 SGDLS and CDR2 YYNGEE. CDR3 amino acids: CASSVAGQGGTDTQYF. CDR3 nucleotide sequence: TGTGCCAGCAGCGTAGCAGGGCAGGGAGGCACAGATACGCAGTATTTT. The whole variable domain, remainder taken from reference TRBV9 and TRBJ2-3, is DSGVTQTPKHLITATGQRVTLRCSPRSGDLSVYWYQQSLDQGLQFLIQYYNGEERAKGNILERFSAQQFPDLHSELNLSSLELGDSALYFCASSVAGQGGTDTQYFGPGTRLTVL.